These T cell receptor beta chains were read from a single sample in a study of control samples from healthy donors and cancer patients. Method: immunoSEQ multiplex PCR; TCRdb's copy keeps in-frame clones and lacks some. Found here are around 22,000 clones, roughly 85% of them singletons; the top ten hold roughly 40%. Material: PBMCs. These receptors were collected from a man between 60 and 70 years old with head and neck cancer. Both conserved end residues are part of each CDR3. Each record gives: CDR3 length, clone size, D gene, J gene, V gene, CDR3 protein, CDR3 DNA. D genes are given only for firm matches. Rows may omit the clone size; those that give it use once, few, many or a size class.

19,.,TRBD2,TRBJ2-1,TRBV19,CASSTPPGLAGGNYNEQFF,TGTGCCAGTAGTACCCCCCCCGGGCTAGCGGGAGGGAACTACAATGAGCAGTTCTTC
15,.,.,TRBJ1-2,TRBV19,CASSMGPSWDYGYTF,TGTGCCAGTAGTATGGGGCCTTCCTGGGACTATGGCTACACCTTC
13,.,.,TRBJ2-7,TRBV11-2,CASSLAGDYEQYF,TGTGCCAGCAGCTTAGCGGGGGACTACGAGCAGTACTTC
13,.,.,TRBJ1-2,TRBV6-5,CASSPFDGYGYTF,TGTGCCAGCAGTCCATTCGACGGCTATGGCTACACCTTC
14,.,TRBD1,TRBJ1-2,TRBV7-9,CASSLSGQGKGYTF,TGTGCCAGCAGCTTATCGGGACAGGGAAAGGGCTACACCTTC
14,few,.,TRBJ2-3,TRBV9,CASSVEQLTDTQYF,TGTGCCAGCAGCGTAGAACAGCTAACAGATACGCAGTATTTT
18,.,.,TRBJ2-1,TRBV11-2,CASSLDTWGLNSYNEQFF,TGTGCCAGCAGCTTAGATACCTGGGGACTGAACAGCTACAATGAGCAGTTCTTC
16,.,.,TRBJ2-5,TRBV5-1,CASSSQVGGTQETQYF,TGCGCCAGCAGCTCGCAGGTTGGAGGGACACAAGAGACCCAGTACTTC
15,.,TRBD1,TRBJ2-4,TRBV2,CASSGTGLAKNIQYF,TGTGCCAGCAGTGGGACAGGCTTAGCCAAAAACATTCAGTACTTC
18,.,TRBD2,TRBJ2-5,TRBV5-1,CASSFDTSGSFYQETQYF,TGCGCCAGCAGCTTTGACACTAGCGGGAGTTTTTATCAAGAGACCCAGTACTTC
15,.,.,TRBJ1-6,TRBV27,CASSFSPRGNSPLHF,TGTGCCAGCAGTTTTAGCCCAAGGGGTAATTCACCCCTCCACTTT
14,.,.,TRBJ1-1,TRBV13,CASSLGDRNTEAFF,TGTGCCAGCAGCTTAGGGGACCGGAACACTGAAGCTTTCTTT
14,.,.,TRBJ2-7,TRBV27,CASSSQTVPYEQYF,TGTGCCAGCAGTTCCCAGACAGTACCCTACGAGCAGTACTTC
16,.,.,TRBJ2-5,TRBV7-3,CASSLNGHPVGETQYF,TGTGCCAGCAGCTTAAACGGCCACCCGGTAGGAGAGACCCAGTACTTC
15,.,.,TRBJ2-1,TRBV5-1,CASSLDPSSYNEQFF,TGCGCCAGCAGCTTAGACCCGAGCTCCTACAATGAGCAGTTCTTC
12,.,.,TRBJ2-5,TRBV5-1,CASNGIQETQYF,TGCGCCAGCAATGGGATACAGGAGACCCAGTACTTC
13,.,.,TRBJ1-1,TRBV11-2,CASSLTENTEAFF,TGTGCCAGCAGCTTGACGGAGAACACTGAAGCTTTCTTT
14,.,TRBD2,TRBJ2-5,TRBV6-5,CASRPGGRDETQYF,TGTGCCAGCAGACCGGGCGGGAGGGACGAGACCCAGTACTTC
17,.,TRBD1,TRBJ1-5,TRBV5-1,CASSTLPQGASNQPQHF,TGCGCCAGCAGCACCTTACCCCAGGGGGCTTCCAATCAGCCCCAGCATTTT
15,.,.,TRBJ2-2,TRBV28,CASSSTLWGTGELFF,TGTGCCAGCAGTTCTACCCTGTGGGGCACCGGGGAGCTGTTTTTT
14,.,.,TRBJ2-6,TRBV2,CASRRDSGANVLTF,TGTGCCAGCAGGAGGGACTCTGGGGCCAACGTCCTGACTTTC
15,.,.,TRBJ1-2,TRBV5-1,CASSPYHGELYGYTF,TGCGCCAGCAGCCCTTATCATGGTGAGCTCTATGGCTACACCTTC
13,.,.,TRBJ2-3,TRBV5-1,CASSLWGRDTQYF,TGCGCCAGCAGCTTGTGGGGCAGAGATACGCAGTATTTT
15,once,.,TRBJ1-6,TRBV6-5,CASSPRRQQDSPLHF,TGTGCCAGCAGTCCCCGAAGGCAACAGGATTCACCCCTCCACTTT
13,.,.,TRBJ2-7,TRBV28,CASRGAPSYEQYF,TGTGCCAGCAGGGGGGCCCCCTCCTACGAGCAGTACTTC
12,.,.,TRBJ1-6,TRBV27,CASSLGDSPLHF,TGTGCCAGCAGTTTGGGGGATTCACCCCTCCACTTT
15,.,TRBD1,TRBJ1-2,TRBV30,CACAAGQGIYYGYTF,TGTGCCTGTGCAGCGGGACAGGGGATATATTATGGCTACACCTTC
15,.,.,TRBJ2-7,TRBV9,CASSSSGLSSYEQYF,TGTGCCAGCAGCTCCTCGGGCCTCAGCTCCTACGAGCAGTACTTC
17,.,TRBD2,TRBJ2-1,TRBV27,CASSLYPQREGHNEQFF,TGTGCCAGCAGTTTATATCCTCAGCGGGAGGGCCACAATGAGCAGTTCTTC
13,.,.,TRBJ2-7,TRBV6-5,CASSYTDGYEQYF,TGTGCCAGCAGTTACACGGACGGCTACGAGCAGTACTTC
11,.,.,TRBJ2-3,TRBV29-1,CSVIGTDTQYF,TGCAGCGTTATCGGGACAGATACGCAGTATTTT
15,.,.,TRBJ2-4,TRBV5-1,CASSLVGLAKNIQYF,TGCGCCAGCAGCTTGGTTGGGCTAGCCAAAAACATTCAGTACTTC
18,.,TRBD1,TRBJ2-2,TRBV25-1,CASSDLGMGQGDTGELFF,TGTGCCAGCAGTGATTTGGGGATGGGACAGGGGGACACCGGGGAGCTGTTTTTT
15,.,TRBD2,TRBJ2-7,TRBV11-2,CASSPRTSGLGEQYF,TGTGCCAGCAGCCCCCGGACTAGCGGGCTCGGAGAGCAGTACTTC
15,.,.,TRBJ2-1,TRBV6-5,CASSLSGQPYNEQFF,TGTGCCAGCAGTCTTTCTGGACAGCCCTACAATGAGCAGTTCTTC
15,.,TRBD1,TRBJ2-1,TRBV30,CAWGTGQGYYNEQFF,TGTGCCTGGGGGACCGGACAGGGCTACTACAATGAGCAGTTCTTC
14,.,TRBD1,TRBJ2-1,TRBV13,CASSSTGIHNEQFF,TGTGCCAGCAGCTCGACAGGGATCCACAATGAGCAGTTCTTC
14,once,.,TRBJ1-1,TRBV27,CASSAPGLLAEAFF,TGTGCCAGCAGTGCTCCGGGACTGCTGGCTGAAGCTTTCTTT
15,.,TRBD1,TRBJ2-1,TRBV7-7,CASSLATGWSNEQFF,TGTGCTAGCAGCTTAGCGACAGGGTGGAGCAATGAGCAGTTCTTC
12,.,.,TRBJ1-2,TRBV6-5,CASSSGLLGYTF,TGTGCCAGCAGTTCCGGGCTCCTCGGCTACACCTTC
14,.,.,TRBJ1-1,TRBV24-1,CATSDGGVSTEAFF,TGTGCCACCAGTGACGGGGGCGTAAGCACTGAAGCTTTCTTT
18,.,TRBD2,TRBJ2-3,TRBV2,CASSPSSGMLTSTDTQYF,TGTGCCAGCAGTCCTTCTAGCGGGATGCTTACTAGCACAGATACGCAGTATTTT
15,.,.,TRBJ2-2,TRBV2,CASSPNRDLTGELFF,TGTGCCAGCAGTCCGAACCGGGATCTCACCGGGGAGCTGTTTTTT
12,.,.,TRBJ1-5,TRBV30,CAWTLGNQPQHF,TGTGCCTGGACTCTAGGCAATCAGCCCCAGCATTTT
13,few,.,TRBJ2-5,TRBV6-5,CASSYNSAETQYF,TGTGCCAGCAGTTACAACTCGGCAGAGACCCAGTACTTC
14,.,.,TRBJ2-3,TRBV7-8,CASSPPGRPDTQYF,TGTGCCAGCAGCCCTCCGGGGCGTCCAGATACGCAGTATTTT
15,few,.,TRBJ1-1,TRBV4-1,CASSQSPSLNTEAFF,TGCGCCAGCAGCCAAAGCCCCAGCTTGAACACTGAAGCTTTCTTT
14,once,.,TRBJ2-6,TRBV6-6,CASRTPSGANVLTF,TGTGCCAGCAGGACACCCTCTGGGGCCAACGTCCTGACTTTC
15,.,TRBD2,TRBJ2-1,TRBV7-2,CASSFRLAGTNEQFF,TGTGCCAGCAGCTTCCGACTAGCGGGTACCAATGAGCAGTTCTTC
12,.,.,TRBJ2-2,TRBV29-1,CSVSQATGELFF,TGCAGCGTTTCACAGGCAACCGGGGAGCTGTTTTTT
15,.,.,TRBJ2-3,TRBV9,CASSVLGDGTDTQYF,TGTGCCAGCAGCGTACTCGGAGATGGCACAGATACGCAGTATTTT
14,.,TRBD1,TRBJ1-2,TRBV10-3,CANAPGQGDYGYTF,TGTGCCAACGCCCCCGGACAGGGGGACTATGGCTACACCTTC